The clone carrying this T cell receptor beta chain was counted a few times. Its antigen remains unidentified. The sample is drawn from a study of cytomegalovirus exposure and HLA in healthy donors. The germline CDR1 and CDR2 sequences are SGHRS and YFSETQ. Trimming removed 5 bases from V and 7 bases from J, with 19 bases in between. The CDR3 length is 15 residues. General observations from the study: Evidence from a later analysis indicated that most CMV-associated TCR beta chains looked HLA-restricted. In vitro confirmation showed three CMV-associated chains to be CMV antigen specific. Segments of the TCR beta V type were, in most cases, productive about 87% or about 30% of the time in an earlier analysis.

The PCR ran on 60 Vbeta and 13 Jbeta primers. Here immunoSEQ multiplex PCR was the method, and the copy in TCRdb shows in-frame clones only, minus some. The data contain approximately 110,000 clones, roughly 70% of them singletons. The sequenced material came from PBMCs. This chain joins TRBV5-1 and TRBJ2-1; D might be TRBD2 (5 bases). The TCR comes from a man aged 40-49 years in good health and CMV-seropositive. In DNA form, the CDR3 reads TGCGCCAGCAGGTCCGTAGACTACTACCTGAATGAGCAGTTCTTC. Its translation is CASRSVDYYLNEQFF.